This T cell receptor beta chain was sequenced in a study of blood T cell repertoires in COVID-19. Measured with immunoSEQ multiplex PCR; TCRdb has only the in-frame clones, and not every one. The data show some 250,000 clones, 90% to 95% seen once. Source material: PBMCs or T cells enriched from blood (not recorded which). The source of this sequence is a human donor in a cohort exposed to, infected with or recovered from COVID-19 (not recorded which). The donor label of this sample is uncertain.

The CDR3 DNA is TGCGCTCGTCCGAGTTACAGTAGTACCAAAAACATTCAGTACTTC. Translating gives CARPSYSSTKNIQYF. The rearrangement links TRBV5-1 to TRBJ2-4; D is ambiguous. The CDR3 runs 15 residues. Germline V CDR1 and CDR2: SGHRS, YFSETQ.